Each of the 15 T cell receptor beta chains below was sequenced from the same sample in a study of post-analysis software for immune sequencing data. Overall study results and limits: There were five TRBV segments more frequent in patients than controls, and TRBV5-6, TRBV5-1 and TRBV20-1 were among them.

The authors incorporated unique molecular identifiers into the TCR beta cDNA libraries. MiXCR was run by TCRdb on the PCR reads, yielding one entry per CDR3 protein. The table lists some 260,000 distinct CDR3 sequences, 36% of them singletons. No antigens are known for them. Sequenced: blood. The receptors were sampled from a girl under 18 with multiple sclerosis.

The chain employs TRBV27 and TRBJ2-1, with 9 nucleotides matching TRBD1. Losses at the gene ends were 4 bases for V and 6 bases for J; bases not matched to a gene: 4. The CDR3 consists of 14 residues. CDR1 is MNHEY and CDR2 is SMNVEV in the germline V gene (reference sequence). The CDR3 spells CASSSMTGGNEQFF. The CDR3, as DNA: TGTGCCAGCAGTTCAATGACAGGGGGCAATGAGCAGTTCTTC.

Ten or more counts support this clonotype. The rearrangement links TRBV7-9 to TRBJ1-5; D is uncertain. The V end lost 5 bases, the J end lost 3 bases, and 14 bases lay between the germline ends. Germline CDR1 reads SEHNR; CDR2 reads FQNEAQ (reference sequence). This CDR3 has 15 residues. The CDR3 protein is CASSPMGRSNQPQHF. The CDR3 DNA sequence: TGTGCCAGCAGCCCGATGGGCCGTTCCAATCAGCCCCAGCATTTT.

In its sample, this clonotype was seen many times. The chain carries TRBV11-2 and TRBJ2-7, with TRBD2 matching 11 bases. Germline CDR1 SGHAT, CDR2 FQNNGV. The CDR3 consists of 15 residues. With 5 bases clipped from V and 0 bases from J, the junction kept 3 bases outside the gene matches. CDR3 loop: CASSQGLADSYEQYF. The DNA of the CDR3 is TGTGCCAGCAGCCAGGGACTAGCGGACTCCTACGAGCAGTACTTC. The full variable domain, completed using reference TRBV11-2 and TRBJ2-7, is EAGVAQSPRYKIIEKRQSVAFWCNPISGHATLYWYQQILGQGPKLLIQFQNNGVVDDSQLPKDRFSAERLKGVDSTLKIQPAKLEDSAVYLCASSQGLADSYEQYFGPGTRLTVT.

This clonotype showed up many times. The rearrangement joins TRBV12-3 or TRBV12-4 to TRBJ2-3; maybe TRBD2 (6 bases). V was cut by 10 bases and J by 0 bases, with 14 bases left in between. The CDR3 consists of 14 residues. CDR3: CATRPGTSTDTQYF. Written as DNA, the CDR3 is TGTGCCACCAGGCCCGGGACTAGCACAGATACGCAGTATTTT.

This clonotype has only a few counts. The chain employs TRBV6-5 and TRBJ2-3; no clear D gene. Trimming pared 5 bases from V and 2 bases from J, leaving 11 bases between. Germline V CDR1 and CDR2: MNHEY, SVGAGI. This CDR3 region has 14 residues. Written as DNA, the CDR3 is TGTGCCAGCAGTCAGTACTCTCACACAGATACGCAGTATTTT. Its translation is CASSQYSHTDTQYF.

This clonotype has at least ten counts. J is TRBJ1-6 and V is TRBV5-6; 7 bases align to TRBD1. Germline CDR1 reads SGHDT; CDR2 reads YYEEEE. The ends lost 3 bases at V and 5 bases at J; junction bases unmatched: 2. CDR3 length equals 14 residues. CDR3 nucleotide sequence: TGTGCCAGCAGCTGGGGACAGAATAATTCACCCCTCCACTTT. Its translation: CASSWGQNNSPLHF. The whole variable domain, remainder taken from reference TRBV5-6 and TRBJ1-6, is DAGVTQSPTHLIKTRGQQVTLRCSPKSGHDTVSWYQQALGQGPQFIFQYYEEEERQRGNFPDRFSGHQFPNYSSELNVNALLLGDSALYLCASSWGQNNSPLHFGNGTRLTVT.

In regard to this clonotype: One base away lies a much larger clone, so this may be a sequencing read error. The chain carries TRBV29-1 and TRBJ1-5; 9 bases align to TRBD1. The length of the CDR3 is 14 residues. V gave up 4 bases and J gave up 4 bases; unmatched junction bases: 5. CDR1 is SQVTM and CDR2 is ANQGSEA in the germline V gene. For the CDR3, the DNA is TGCAGCGTTGGTGGGGGGACAGGGAATCAGCCCCAGCATTTT. Translation gives CSVGGGTGNQPQHF.

The rearrangement joins TRBV12-3 or TRBV12-4 to TRBJ2-5, with D maybe TRBD1 (5 bases). V lost 2 bases and J lost 5, with 18 bases in between. The CDR3 spans 16 residues. The CDR3 DNA reads TGTGCCAGCAGTTTACAGGCTCGGGCAGGGCGGGAGACCCAGTACTTC. This sequence encodes CASSLQARAGRETQYF.

At least ten counts were recorded for this clonotype. The gene calls are TRBV6-2 or TRBV6-3 and TRBJ2-1; 10 bases line up with TRBD2. V lost 6 bases, J lost 7 bases, and 9 bases stayed unmatched. This CDR3 contains 15 residues. The germline V gene has CDR1 MNHEY and CDR2 SVGEGT. The CDR3 DNA reads TGTGCCAGCAGGCAACTAGCGGGACCGGAGAATGAGCAGTTCTTC. This codes for CASRQLAGPENEQFF.

Only a few counts were recorded for this clonotype. A single base separates this from a much larger clone, so it may be a read error. The J gene is TRBJ2-1, the V gene TRBV29-1, with TRBD1 matching 11 bases. Judging by the DNA end, TRBJ2-7 fits better; the J call may be wrong. Germline CDR1 is SQVTM and CDR2 is ANQGSEA. The length of the CDR3 is 13 residues. CDR3 in amino acids: CSVGTGGYNEQYF. CDR3 bases: TGCAGCGTTGGGACAGGGGGCTACAATGAGCAGTACTTC.

At least ten counts were recorded for this clonotype. The chain combines TRBV12-3 or TRBV12-4 with TRBJ2-3, with TRBD2 matching over 8 bases. The CDR3 loop spans 16 amino acids. V dropped 2 bases and J dropped 0; count of bases not matched to a gene: 4. Written as DNA, the CDR3 is TGTGCCAGCAGTTTACTCGGCGGGAGGAGCACAGATACGCAGTATTTT. Its translation is CASSLLGGRSTDTQYF.

This clonotype was counted ten times or more. The chain is built from TRBV4-1 and TRBJ2-5; TRBD1 is a possible D gene (5 bases). The V gene lost 0 bases and the J gene lost 1 base, with 9 bases spanning the gap. Germline CDR1 MGHRA, CDR2 YSYEKL. The CDR3 is 15 residues long. The CDR3 DNA reads TGCGCCAGCAGCCAAGACCCGCAGGGCCAAGAGACCCAGTACTTC. This sequence encodes CASSQDPQGQETQYF.

The chain links TRBV5-1 to TRBJ1-1, with a weak D call TRBD1 (6 bases). Trimming took 3 bases from V and 0 from J, leaving 12 bases between them. CDR1 is SGHRS and CDR2 is YFSETQ in the germline V gene. The CDR3 is 15 amino acids. CDR3 loop: CASSSGTLMNTEAFF. CDR3 nucleotide sequence: TGCGCCAGCAGCTCAGGGACACTGATGAACACTGAAGCTTTCTTT.

This clonotype was found many times. The chain joins TRBV3-1 to TRBJ2-1; D is unresolved. V was pared by 0 bases and J by 8 bases, with 11 bases between. The CDR3 loop spans 14 amino acids. The V gene's germline CDR1 is LGHDT and CDR2 YNNKEL (reference sequence). The DNA of the CDR3 is TGTGCCAGCAGCCAAGATACCAGTTCCGATGAGCAGTTCTTC. This gives the protein CASSQDTSSDEQFF.

A word on this clonotype: This clone may be a read error of a much larger clone one base away. V and J are TRBV6-5 and TRBJ2-4; the D gene is possibly TRBD2 (7 bases). The DNA end is a closer match to TRBJ2-5, so the J assignment may be wrong. Per germline, CDR1 MNHEY and CDR2 SVGAGI. CDR3 length equals 15 residues. Written as DNA, the CDR3 is TGTACCAGCACTGCGGCGGGGGCATTCCAAGAGACCCAGTACTTC. Translating gives CTSTAAGAFQETQYF.